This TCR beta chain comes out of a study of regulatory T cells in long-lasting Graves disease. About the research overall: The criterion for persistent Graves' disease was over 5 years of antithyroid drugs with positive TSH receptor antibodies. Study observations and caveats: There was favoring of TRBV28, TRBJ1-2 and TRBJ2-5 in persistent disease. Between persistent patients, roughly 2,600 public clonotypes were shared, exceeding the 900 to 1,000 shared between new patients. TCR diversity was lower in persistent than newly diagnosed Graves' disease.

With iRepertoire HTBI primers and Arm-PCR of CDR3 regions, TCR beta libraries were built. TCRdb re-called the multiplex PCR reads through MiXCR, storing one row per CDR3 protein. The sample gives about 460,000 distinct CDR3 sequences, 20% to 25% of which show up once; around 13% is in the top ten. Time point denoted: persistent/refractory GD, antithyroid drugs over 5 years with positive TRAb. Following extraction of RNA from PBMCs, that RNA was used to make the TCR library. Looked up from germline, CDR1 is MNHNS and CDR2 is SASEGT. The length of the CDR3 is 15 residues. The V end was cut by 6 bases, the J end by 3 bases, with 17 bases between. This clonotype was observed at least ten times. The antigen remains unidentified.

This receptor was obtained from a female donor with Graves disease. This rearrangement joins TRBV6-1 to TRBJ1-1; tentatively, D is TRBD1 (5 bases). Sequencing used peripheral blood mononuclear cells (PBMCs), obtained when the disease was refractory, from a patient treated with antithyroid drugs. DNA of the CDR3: TGTGCCAGCAGCGGGGGGGAGCGGGGGTACACTGAAGCTTTCTTT. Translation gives CASSGGERGYTEAFF.